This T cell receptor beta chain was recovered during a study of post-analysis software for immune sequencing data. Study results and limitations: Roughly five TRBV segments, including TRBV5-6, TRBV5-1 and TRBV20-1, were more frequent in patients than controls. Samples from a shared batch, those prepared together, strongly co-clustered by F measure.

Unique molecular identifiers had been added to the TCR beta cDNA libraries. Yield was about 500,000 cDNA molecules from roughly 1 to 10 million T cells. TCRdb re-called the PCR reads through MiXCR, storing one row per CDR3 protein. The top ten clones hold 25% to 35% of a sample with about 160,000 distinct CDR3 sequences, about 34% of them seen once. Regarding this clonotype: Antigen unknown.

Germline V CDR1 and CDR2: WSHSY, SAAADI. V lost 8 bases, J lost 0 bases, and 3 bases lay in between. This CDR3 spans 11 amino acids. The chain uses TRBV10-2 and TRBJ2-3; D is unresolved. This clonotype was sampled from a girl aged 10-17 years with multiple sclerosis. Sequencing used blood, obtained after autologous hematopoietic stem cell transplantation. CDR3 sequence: CASRSTDTQYF. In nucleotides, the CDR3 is TGCGCCAGCCGGAGCACAGATACGCAGTATTTT.